The clone carrying this T cell receptor (beta chain) was picked up a small number of times. The antigen is undetermined. TCRdb re-called the 5' RACE reads with MiXCR, one entry per CDR3 protein. The sample includes 68,000 or so distinct CDR3 sequences, roughly 11% of them seen just once. These data originate in a study of early T cells in non-severe SARS-CoV-2 infection. Overall study context: Sequenced material consisted of bulk RNA (from unsorted whole blood), and chains were unpaired. Whole-study findings and limits: Matches to VDJdb favored anti-spike CD8 responses and missed private and CD4 specificities.

The CDR3 consists of 15 residues. V was pared by 5 bases and J by 2 bases, with 4 bases of the junction left unmatched. Germline assignment: CDR1 MDHEN and CDR2 SYDVKM. The sample taken for sequencing was whole blood. The source of this sequence is an adult who was a healthcare worker with PCR-confirmed SARS-CoV-2 infection or an uninfected control (not recorded which). The chain has TRBV28 and TRBJ2-3; 10 bases fit TRBD1. For the CDR3, the DNA is TGTGCCAGCAGTCCAGGGACAGGGGCCACAGATACGCAGTATTTT. Protein sequence: CASSPGTGATDTQYF. The full variable domain, in which reference TRBV28 and TRBJ2-3 provide the parts outside the CDR3, is DVKVTQSSRYLVKRTGEKVFLECVQDMDHENMFWYRQDPGLGLRLIYFSYDVKMKEKGDIPEGYSVSREKKERFSLILESASTNQTSMYLCASSPGTGATDTQYFGPGTRLTVL.